Listed here is a single TCR beta chain. The record originates from a study of blood T cell repertoires in COVID-19. Study context: The United States, Italy and Spain were the sources of the acute and convalescent COVID-19 samples. Sources were T cells, B-cell-depleted T cells, or PBMCs; the material itself was cDNA or gDNA.

V was trimmed by 3 bases and J by 6 bases, leaving 8 bases between them. Germline loops: CDR1 KGHSH, CDR2 LQKENI. The CDR3 is 12 amino acids. In the authors' workflow: Nucleated cell counts were estimated from reference gene primer amplification. This table comes from immunoSEQ multiplex PCR, and its TCRdb copy is limited to in-frame clones, with some not included. The V and J calls and clone size come from that table; D and trimming were worked out from the DNA. The sample has about 100,000 clones; around 93% are singletons. This receptor was obtained from a man in his fifties with acute or convalescent COVID-19. Sequencing input: peripheral blood. V is TRBV18 and J is TRBJ1-2; D ambiguous. DNA of the CDR3: TGTGCCAGCTCACCGACAATACATGGCTACACCTTC. Translation gives CASSPTIHGYTF. Using reference TRBV18 and TRBJ1-2 for the parts outside the CDR3, the full variable domain is NAGVMQNPRHLVRRRGQEARLRCSPMKGHSHVYWYRQLPEEGLKFMVYLQKENIIDESGMPKERFSAEFPKEGPSILRIQQVVRGDSAAYFCASSPTIHGYTFGSGTRLTVV.